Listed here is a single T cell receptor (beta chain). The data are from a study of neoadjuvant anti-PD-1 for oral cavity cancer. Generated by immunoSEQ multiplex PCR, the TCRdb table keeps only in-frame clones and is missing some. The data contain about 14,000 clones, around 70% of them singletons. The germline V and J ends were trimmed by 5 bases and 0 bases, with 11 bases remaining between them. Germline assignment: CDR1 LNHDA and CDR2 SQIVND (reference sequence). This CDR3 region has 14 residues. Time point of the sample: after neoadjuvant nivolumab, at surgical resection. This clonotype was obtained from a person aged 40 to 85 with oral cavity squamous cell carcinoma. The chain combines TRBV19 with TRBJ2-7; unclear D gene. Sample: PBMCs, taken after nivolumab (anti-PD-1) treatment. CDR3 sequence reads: CASSLGPFSYEQYF. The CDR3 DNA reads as TGTGCCAGTAGTCTCGGGCCCTTCTCCTACGAGCAGTACTTC. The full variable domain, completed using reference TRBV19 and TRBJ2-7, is DGGITQSPKYLFRKEGQNVTLSCEQNLNHDAMYWYRQDPGQGLRLIYYSQIVNDFQKGDIAEGYSVSREKKESFPLTVTSAQKNPTAFYLCASSLGPFSYEQYFGPGTRLTVT.